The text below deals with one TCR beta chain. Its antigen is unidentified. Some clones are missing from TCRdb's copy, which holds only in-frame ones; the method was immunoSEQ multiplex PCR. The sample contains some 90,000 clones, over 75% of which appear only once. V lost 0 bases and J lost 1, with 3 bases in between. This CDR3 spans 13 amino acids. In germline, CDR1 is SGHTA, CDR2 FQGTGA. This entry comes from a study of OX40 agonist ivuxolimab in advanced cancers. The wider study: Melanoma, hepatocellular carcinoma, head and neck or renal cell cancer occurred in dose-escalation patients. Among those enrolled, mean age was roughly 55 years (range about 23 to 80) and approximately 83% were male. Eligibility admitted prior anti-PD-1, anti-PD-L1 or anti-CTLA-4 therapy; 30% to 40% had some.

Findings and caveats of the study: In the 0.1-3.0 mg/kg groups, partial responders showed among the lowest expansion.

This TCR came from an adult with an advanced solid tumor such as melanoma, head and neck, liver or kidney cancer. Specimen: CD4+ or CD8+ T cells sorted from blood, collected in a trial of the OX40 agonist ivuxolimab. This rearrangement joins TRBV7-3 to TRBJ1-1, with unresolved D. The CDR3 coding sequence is TGTGCCAGCAGCTTAACAGAGAACACTGAAGCTTTCTTT. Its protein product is CASSLTENTEAFF.